Sequencing of this T cell receptor beta chain was carried out in a study of blood T cells in healthy people across ages. The CDR3 has 13 residues. Primed by a sample-barcoded 5' primer and a J-beta primer mix, a second PCR proceeded for 7 to 11 cycles. Each sample yielded at least 3 million CDR3-containing paired-end reads. TCRdb reprocessed the 5' RACE reads via MiXCR and lists one record per CDR3 protein. The sample lists 1.5 million to 2 million distinct CDR3 sequences, about 39% occurring once. Study-wide findings and caveats: The fall in TCR beta diversity per million T cells was roughly linear with age. Investigators viewed diversity estimates from one million T cells as underestimates, the study reported.

This clonotype was recorded many times. Its cognate antigen is unknown. A read error may account for a junction end that differs from germline. The sequence was collected from a human donor in good health. The chain couples TRBV12-3 or TRBV12-4 to TRBJ1-1; D unclear. Specimen: blood. CDR3 sequence (DNA): TGCGCCAGCAGCCGAACCAGGAACACTGAAGCTTTCTTT. Translated, it gives CASSRTRNTEAFF.